The rows below give T cell receptor beta chains drawn from one sample of a study of CD8+CD57+ T cells in acquired aplastic anemia. TCRdb re-derived calls from the reads in MiXCR, one entry per CDR3 protein. The top ten hold around 32% of the sample, which has a few hundred thousand distinct CDR3 sequences, around 60% seen once. The sequencing input was sorted CD4+, CD8+, or CD8+CD57+ T cells (not recorded which) from PBMCs. The receptors shown here come from a human donor in good health. Each CDR3 is given with its conserved first and last residue.

v_gene: TRBV28; j_gene: TRBJ2-1; CDR3aa: CASSFEAGLDNEQFF
v_gene: TRBV5-1; j_gene: TRBJ2-1; CDR3aa: CASSLGDNNEQFF
v_gene: TRBV15; j_gene: TRBJ1-2; CDR3aa: CATSRDRGQGLGYGYTF
v_gene: TRBV20-1; j_gene: TRBJ2-7; CDR3aa: CSARTSVSYEQYF
v_gene: TRBV7-6; j_gene: TRBJ2-7; CDR3aa: CASSFGGMGYEQYF
v_gene: TRBV9; j_gene: TRBJ2-1; CDR3aa: CASSVEGTPYNEQFF
v_gene: TRBV6-2/TRBV6-3; j_gene: TRBJ2-7; CDR3aa: CASSLSGGASYEQYF
v_gene: TRBV7-9; j_gene: TRBJ1-1; CDR3aa: CASSQDRGRYTEAFF
v_gene: TRBV9; j_gene: TRBJ2-3; CDR3aa: CASSPSRGGTDTQYF
v_gene: TRBV24-1; j_gene: TRBJ1-2; CDR3aa: CATSDKTAYGYTF
v_gene: TRBV24-1; j_gene: TRBJ2-7; CDR3aa: CATSDSGKDQYEQYF
v_gene: TRBV29-1; j_gene: TRBJ1-2; CDR3aa: CSVEDGGEGKGYTF
v_gene: TRBV7-4; j_gene: TRBJ2-1; CDR3aa: CASSARGQVHNEQFF
v_gene: TRBV4-1; j_gene: TRBJ2-7; CDR3aa: CASSHLTGTIVEQYF
v_gene: TRBV28; j_gene: TRBJ1-5; CDR3aa: CASSFSGSNQPQHF
v_gene: TRBV7-8; j_gene: TRBJ2-7; CDR3aa: CASSLAGGVNSYEQYF
v_gene: TRBV10-2; j_gene: TRBJ1-1; CDR3aa: CASSEDRGGTEAFF
v_gene: TRBV20-1; j_gene: TRBJ2-1; CDR3aa: CSARDLGEGGSPDNEQFF
v_gene: TRBV7-2; j_gene: TRBJ1-6; CDR3aa: CASSLEAGLGNSPPHF
v_gene: TRBV5-1; j_gene: TRBJ2-1; CDR3aa: CASRGPGFYNEQFF
v_gene: TRBV7-2; j_gene: TRBJ1-5; CDR3aa: CASSYGAEQPQHF
v_gene: TRBV19; j_gene: TRBJ2-7; CDR3aa: CASSMVPSRDEQYF
v_gene: TRBV20-1; j_gene: TRBJ2-1; CDR3aa: CSVFGRGPSGNNEQFF
v_gene: TRBV5-4; j_gene: TRBJ2-7; CDR3aa: CASSLARDEQYF
v_gene: TRBV20-1; j_gene: TRBJ1-1; CDR3aa: CSAGGYSEAFF
v_gene: TRBV6-1; j_gene: TRBJ1-4; CDR3aa: CATLDRAANEKLFF
v_gene: TRBV5-1; j_gene: TRBJ1-2; CDR3aa: CASSLGGSNYGYTF
v_gene: TRBV11-3; j_gene: TRBJ1-4; CDR3aa: CASSPRGPVTSNEKLFF
v_gene: TRBV7-8; j_gene: TRBJ2-7; CDR3aa: CASGGIRDYEQYF
v_gene: TRBV29-1; j_gene: TRBJ1-4; CDR3aa: CSATRDEKLFF
v_gene: TRBV5-1; j_gene: TRBJ2-5; CDR3aa: CASRLVGVGQYF
v_gene: TRBV5-8; j_gene: TRBJ2-1; CDR3aa: CASSLAGDNEQFF
v_gene: TRBV7-2; j_gene: TRBJ2-7; CDR3aa: CASSRGAGSSVEQYF
v_gene: TRBV2; j_gene: TRBJ1-5; CDR3aa: CASRGYGTGKSNQPQHF
v_gene: TRBV10-2; j_gene: TRBJ1-5; CDR3aa: CASSETSSNQPQHF
v_gene: TRBV29-1; j_gene: TRBJ1-2; CDR3aa: CSVELGRSRGYTF
v_gene: TRBV7-9; j_gene: TRBJ1-2; CDR3aa: CASSRALGYGYTF
v_gene: TRBV7-9; j_gene: TRBJ2-7; CDR3aa: CASSPRVWGQGFIEQYF
v_gene: TRBV2; j_gene: TRBJ2-2; CDR3aa: CASSDRDASPELFF
v_gene: TRBV7-3; j_gene: TRBJ2-1; CDR3aa: CASSLTSGGGNEQFF